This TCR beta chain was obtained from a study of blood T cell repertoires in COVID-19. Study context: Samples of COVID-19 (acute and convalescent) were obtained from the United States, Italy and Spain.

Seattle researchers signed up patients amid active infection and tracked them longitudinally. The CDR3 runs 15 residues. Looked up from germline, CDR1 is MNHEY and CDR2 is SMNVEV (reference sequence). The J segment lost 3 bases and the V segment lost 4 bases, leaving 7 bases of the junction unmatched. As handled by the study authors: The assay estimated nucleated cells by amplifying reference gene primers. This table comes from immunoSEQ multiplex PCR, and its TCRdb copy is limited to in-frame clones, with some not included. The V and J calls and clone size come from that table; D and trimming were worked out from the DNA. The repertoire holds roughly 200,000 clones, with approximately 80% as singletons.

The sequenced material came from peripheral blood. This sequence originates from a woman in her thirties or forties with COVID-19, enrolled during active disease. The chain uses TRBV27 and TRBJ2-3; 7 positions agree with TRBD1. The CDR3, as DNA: TGTGCCAGCAGTTCCCGACAGGGTCTGACAGATACGCAGTATTTT. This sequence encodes CASSSRQGLTDTQYF.